This TCR beta chain was recovered during a study of T cells in Graves' hyperthyroidism and ophthalmopathy (dated by TCRdb to the late 2010s). For the wider study: Peripheral blood was collected at initial diagnosis, before any treatment. To identify TCR V-J signatures that set the groups apart, the researchers used a discovery cohort of roughly 100 patients, made up of 43 with Graves' ophthalmopathy and 57 with stable Graves' hyperthyroidism. An independent validation cohort of 18 to 20 hyperthyroidism patients and about 15 patients who later progressed to ophthalmopathy tested prospective prediction of ophthalmopathy. For training and testing, the approximately 92 patients in the discovery cohort were randomly divided in a 7:3 ratio. In addition, the study compared T-cell repertoires in thyroid tissue and in blood from roughly six Graves' hyperthyroidism patients. After sampling, hyperthyroidism patients received methimazole starting at 30 mg daily, and ophthalmopathy patients received high-dose intravenous methylprednisolone. The paper describes TCR Vbeta CDR3 sequencing of some 130 peripheral blood samples, made up of 40 to 45 ophthalmopathy patients, 70 to 80 hyperthyroidism patients and around 17 progressor patients.

This clonotype has only a few counts. The antigen this receptor binds is unknown. The input lacks base qualities; no much larger clone sits a single base away. The CDR1 and CDR2 encoded by the germline V gene (reference sequence) are LGHDT and YNNKEL. The junction shows trimming of 4 bases on V and 8 bases on J, plus 11 bases between the germline ends. Including the terminal cysteine and phenylalanine, the CDR3 comprises 13 residues. CDR3 DNA only is kept here, 39 bases in frame from base 1. TCR beta CDR3 regions were amplified from RNA transcripts. For the first round of RT-PCR on the TCR CDR3, the HTBI primer set was used together with the Qiagen OneStep RT-PCR kit. A second multiplex PCR round built the libraries, followed by size selection and purification. Sequencing of the libraries was done on an Illumina HiSeq2000 using paired-end 100 bp reads. The authors processed their data as follows. Raw data were processed with SOAPnuke, discarding reads with adapters, uncalled bases, mean Phred below 15, or no exact constant-primer or identifier match. High-quality paired reads were merged with COPE v1.2.5, and unique nucleotide sequences were defined as clonotypes. Clonotypes were aligned to IMGT TRBV, TRBD and TRBJ reference segments using MiTCR v1.1. Only V-J combinations with frequency above 0.0001, covering about 99% of repertoires, were analysed. The TCS score was defined as F50 (clonal expansion) divided by E x V (chaos), with BLOSUM62-based TCRdist calculated between CDR3 peptides within each V-J. Welch's t-statistics and random forest reduced fewer than 550 V-J features to 10 to 15, which were used in a naive Bayes classifier (R e1071). TCRdb's own reprocessing of the public reads used fastp at Q25 and MiXCR and kept productive beta chains. Identical CDR3 proteins give one entry, which carries the most common genes and DNA. Clone size and V and J calls follow TCRdb, not the original study. The table for this sample lists about 640,000 distinct CDR3 sequences; roughly 20% of them were counted only once. Roughly a third of the sample belongs to the ten largest clones.

Results the study describes overall, beyond this receptor: No statistical method was used to set the sample size in advance, and investigators knew the group allocation. In validation, the model predicted progression to ophthalmopathy a median of 6.5 months before onset, with about 70% sensitivity and roughly 72% specificity. Most expanded thyroid clonotypes (frequency above 0.001) were also detected in blood, suggesting blood repertoires may reflect thyroid immune responses. A model built on a 13 V-J signature distinguished ophthalmopathy from stable hyperthyroidism, reaching around 87% sensitivity and under 84% specificity in cross-validation and 80%/75% in testing.

In the ophthalmopathy patients, disease was moderately to severely active, with a Clinical Activity Score of 3 or more, a NOSPECS grade of 4 or more, and a duration of less than 3 months. The study excluded patients with uncontrolled infections, other autoimmune diseases, pregnancy or lactation. Diagnoses were established on the basis of clinical symptoms, serum thyroxine and TRAb, thyroid ultrasound, and orbital computed tomography. PBMCs were separated from about 10 ml of fresh peripheral blood using Ficoll-Paque density gradient centrifugation. Total RNA was extracted with Trizol reagent, and quality was checked on an Agilent 2100 Bioanalyzer.

The sample consisted of blood. The clonotype was recovered from a young man with Graves' ophthalmopathy. The chain was built from TRBV3-1 and TRBJ1-4, with the D gene not confidently named. The CDR3: CASSRPGGEKLFF. The sequenced DNA is TGTGCCAGCAGCCGGCCCGGAGGCGAAAAACTGTTTTTT.